The 15 T cell receptor beta chains below were found in one sample sequenced in a study of T-cell reconstitution after alpha-beta-depleted transplantation in children. Construction of the TCRbeta library involved unique molecular identifiers. Each CDR3 protein is one row after TCRdb ran MiXCR on the PCR reads. Here the sample spans 150,000 to 200,000 distinct CDR3 sequences, 13% to 15% being singletons. The specimen comprised PBMCs from the stem cell graft donor, sampled from the stem cell graft. All receptors derive from a human donor who donated a stem cell graft to a child with acute lymphoblastic leukemia.

This clonotype was seen many times. This sequence joins TRBV5-6 and TRBJ2-5, with TRBD2 matching over 9 bases. The V segment lost 5 bases and the J segment 1 base; nucleotides outside the gene matches: 18. CDR1 and CDR2 from the germline V gene are SGHDT and YYEEEE. The CDR3 sequence is 19 residues long. The CDR3 DNA is TGTGCCAGCAGTCCTATCTTGAGCGGGAGGACGAACGTCCAAGAGACCCAGTACTTC. It is translated as CASSPILSGRTNVQETQYF.

Only a few counts were recorded for this clonotype. The V gene is TRBV7-6, the J gene TRBJ2-2, with a possible D match to TRBD2 (5 bases). The CDR3 sequence is 15 residues long. The germline V and J ends were trimmed by 3 bases and 7 bases, with 15 bases remaining between them. Looked up from germline, CDR1 is SGHVS and CDR2 is FNYEAQ. The DNA of the CDR3 is TGTGCCAGCAGCTTGCGGGTACAGAAGGGCGGGGAGCTGTTTTTT. It translates to CASSLRVQKGGELFF.

This clonotype has at least ten counts. The chain couples TRBV29-1 to TRBJ2-7; D is possibly TRBD2 (6 bases). There are 11 residues in the CDR3. From germline, CDR1 is SQVTM and CDR2 ANQGSEA. V lost 1 base and J 5 bases, leaving 6 bases between the germline ends. CDR3 coding DNA: TGCAGCGTTGAAGGCGGGGACGAGCAGTACTTC. Amino acids: CSVEGGDEQYF.

This clonotype was counted between two and nine times. V usage is TRBV12-3 or TRBV12-4 and J usage is TRBJ1-5; a possible D gene is TRBD1 (6 bases). The CDR3 has 15 residues. The germline V and J ends were trimmed by 1 base and 3 bases, with 10 bases remaining between them. CDR3 DNA: TGTGCCAGCAGTTTAGGCAGGGGCCCCAATCAGCCCCAGCATTTT. Translated: CASSLGRGPNQPQHF.

The J gene is TRBJ1-2, the V gene TRBV5-1, with TRBD1 identical over 10 bases. The J segment lost 7 bases and the V segment lost 4 bases, leaving 13 bases of the junction unmatched. This CDR3 is built from 16 residues. CDR1 is SGHRS and CDR2 is YFSETQ in the germline V gene. CDR3 protein: CASSRGQGGIGSGYTF. For the CDR3, the DNA is TGCGCCAGCAGCCGTGGACAGGGGGGTATCGGTAGTGGCTACACCTTC.

The V call is TRBV6-1, the J call TRBJ2-1; D perhaps matches TRBD1 (6 bases). This CDR3 contains 13 residues. Deletions cut 3 bases from V and 6 bases from J, with 9 bases between. Germline values: CDR1 MNHNS, CDR2 SASEGT. CDR3 sequence: CASSERGGNEQFF. The CDR3 DNA sequence: TGTGCCAGCAGTGAGAGAGGGGGCAATGAGCAGTTCTTC.

This clonotype was recorded at least ten times. The J gene is TRBJ1-5, the V gene TRBV5-1, with TRBD1 identical over 9 bases. Unmatched junction bases numbered 7, after V lost 2 bases and J lost 7 bases. The CDR3 has 15 amino acids. CDR1 is SGHRS, CDR2 YFSETQ, per germline. DNA of the CDR3: TGCGCCAGCAGCTTTGGAACGGACAGGGGACAGCCCCAGCATTTT. Translation gives CASSFGTDRGQPQHF.

This clonotype was detected ten times or more. For the CDR3, the DNA is TGTGCCAGCAGCTTAGGGGACCGGAACGCGCAGTATTTT. As protein: CASSLGDRNAQYF. The rearrangement uses TRBV7-6 and TRBJ2-3; the D call may be TRBD1 or TRBD2 (5 bases each). This CDR3 has 13 amino acids. V was clipped by 1 base and J by 10 bases, with 12 bases between them. CDR1 is SGHVS and CDR2 is FNYEAQ in the germline V gene.

There are many counts of this clonotype. The chain combines TRBV10-1 with TRBJ2-5, with D hard to call. Trimming removed 3 bases from V and 4 bases from J, with 3 bases in between. This CDR3 is 11 amino acids long. Germline lookup yields CDR1 WNHNN and CDR2 SYGVQD (reference sequence). The CDR3 is CASSDPETQYF. The CDR3, as DNA: TGCGCCAGCAGTGACCCAGAGACCCAGTACTTC.

Many counts were recorded for this clonotype. The CDR3 loop is CASSLTGGTNTEAFF. The CDR3 DNA reads as TGTGCCAGCAGCTTAACGGGCGGGACGAACACTGAAGCTTTCTTT. This chain uses TRBV7-2 with TRBJ1-1; a possible D gene is TRBD1 (5 bases). Germline CDR1 reads SGHTA; CDR2 reads FQGNSA. CDR3 length: 15 residues. V lost 2 bases and J lost 1, with 11 bases in between.

In its sample, this clonotype was seen a few times. The genes are TRBV10-3 and TRBJ2-7, with D uncertain. V lost 0 bases and J 3 bases, leaving 15 bases between the germline ends. The germline V gene has CDR1 ENHRY and CDR2 SYGVKD. The CDR3 loop spans 16 amino acids. CDR3 DNA sequence: TGTGCCATCAGTGAGTCTGGCGGTAGGCGGATCTACGAGCAGTACTTC. Residues: CAISESGGRRIYEQYF.

The chain employs TRBV29-1 and TRBJ2-7; a weak D match, TRBD2 (6 bases). Germline V gene lookup returns CDR1 SQVTM and CDR2 ANQGSEA. V shed 6 bases and J shed 4 bases, with 19 bases lying between them. The CDR3 is 14 residues long. The chain's CDR3 is CSVAALGGLYEQYF. The CDR3 coding sequence is TGCAGCGTAGCCGCTCTGGGGGGATTATACGAGCAGTACTTC.

This clonotype was seen more than once but under ten times. This chain links TRBV6-1 with TRBJ2-5; D may correspond to TRBD1 or TRBD2 (5 bases each). Germline lookup yields CDR1 MNHNS and CDR2 SASEGT. Trimming pared 5 bases from V and 2 bases from J, leaving 12 bases between. The CDR3 consists of 14 residues. The CDR3 here is CASSRDGFQETQYF. The CDR3 DNA follows: TGTGCCAGCAGTCGGGACGGATTTCAAGAGACCCAGTACTTC.

The sample holds many counts of this clonotype. The chain couples TRBV27 to TRBJ1-2; D remains ambiguous. Germline-derived CDR1 and CDR2 are MNHEY and SMNVEV (reference sequence). The V end was cut by 3 bases, the J end by 2 bases, with 7 bases between. CDR3 length: 13 amino acids. The DNA for the CDR3 is TGTGCCAGCAGTTTCGAGGGAAACTATGGCTACACCTTC. Translating gives CASSFEGNYGYTF.

This clonotype was seen ten or more times. The CDR3 protein is CASSYGLAGINEQFF. CDR3 nucleotide sequence: TGTGCCAGCAGCTACGGACTAGCGGGGATCAATGAGCAGTTCTTC. The J gene is TRBJ2-1, the V gene TRBV13; 12 bases match TRBD2. Germline CDR1 PRHDT, CDR2 FYEKMQ (reference sequence). V was clipped by 4 bases and J by 6 bases; unmatched bases: 4. This CDR3 has 15 residues.